This paragraph covers one T cell receptor (beta chain) sequence. Its target antigen remains unknown. No per-base quality is available; no much larger clone lies one base away. Relative to germline, V is missing 5 bases and J is missing 3 bases, with 4 bases of the junction outside any gene match. According to the germline V gene (reference sequence), CDR1 reads MNHEY and CDR2 reads SMNVEV. The CDR3, cysteine through valine, is 13 amino acids long. Only CDR3 DNA remains: 39 bases, in frame from the first base. The immunoSEQ Assay, a bias-controlled multiplex PCR, was used to amplify TCRbeta CDR3 regions from genomic DNA. Concerning the study's data processing: Nucleated cell counts per sample were estimated from amplification of reference gene primers within the assay. To quantify the absolute abundance of each unique TCRbeta CDR3 rearrangement, sequence reads were collapsed and filtered. For each sample, productive Simpson clonality was calculated by taking the square root of Simpson's diversity index across productive rearrangements. The table comes from immuneACCESS by way of TCRdb, which keeps in-frame sequences with V and J called. Part of the clones is missing from these tables; in studies checked, under half for an unresolved V gene and the rest for unknown reasons. The V and J calls and clone size are taken from that table; D and trimming were inferred from the DNA. The sample has 170,000 or so clones on record, around nine tenths of them singletons. 0.8% to 1% of the sample comes from the top ten.

The data originate from a study of blood T cell repertoires in COVID-19 (dated by TCRdb to 2020 to 2022). About the study as a whole: The collaborator samples originated in the United States, Italy and Spain and spanned the acute and convalescent phases of COVID-19. The prospective study material was composed of cDNA or gDNA derived from T cells, B-cell-depleted T cells, or PBMCs. The dataset comprised deeply sampled blood TCRbeta repertoires from subjects exposed to, actively infected with, or recovered from COVID-19. A freely available public database, intended as a resource for researchers studying the immune response to SARS-CoV-2, is where the repertoires were released. Samples were obtained from the ongoing ImmuneRACE study (first 160 participants) and from some 1,300 subjects provided by 6 global collaborators. Nearly every sample came with metadata listing a de-identified subject ID, COVID-19 status, age in years and sex. Where available, HLA class I and class II types were taken from metadata supplied by the sample provider and were not determined by assay-based typing. Study-wide conclusions, independent of this receptor: The quantity of clinical and demographic metadata differed by source and by participant and was supplied without curation.

Another Seattle source contributed samples from volunteer blood donors who had recovered from COVID-19. Each collaborating institution followed its own protocols to collect whole blood in K2EDTA tubes. For TCRbeta analysis, collaborator samples were shipped as frozen whole blood, as isolated PBMCs, or as DNA extracted from either sample type. This clonotype was obtained from a young woman who had recovered from COVID-19. Material: peripheral blood. This sequence uses TRBV27 and TRBJ2-7, and 7 junctional nucleotides match TRBD1. The nucleotide sequence reads as follows: TGTGCCAGCAGTAGAGGGGGCGTCTACGAGCAGTACGTC. Its coded protein is CASSRGGVYEQYV.